The 2 T cell receptor beta chains below come from one sample, sequenced in a study of T cell repertoires in cytomegalovirus infection. What these receptors recognize is not known. TCRdb reanalysed the reads using MiXCR and keeps one entry per CDR3 protein. The sample has about 920,000 distinct CDR3 sequences, approximately 33% seen once. The sample was cultured CD8+ T cells from PBMCs, taken from culture after CMV antigen stimulation. These receptors came from a human donor in good health (CMV status not recorded). Some clones in this sample may be carry-over from other donors' samples.

This clonotype was seen only a few times. This chain connects TRBV6-2 or TRBV6-3 to TRBJ2-1; TRBD2 is a possible D gene (6 bases). V lost 5 bases, J lost 3 bases, and 11 bases lay in between. Looked up from germline, CDR1 is MNHEY and CDR2 is SVGEGT. The CDR3 runs to 14 residues. The CDR3 region is CASSDQAGYNEQFF. The CDR3 DNA follows: TGTGCCAGCAGTGACCAAGCGGGCTACAATGAGCAGTTCTTC.

The J gene is TRBJ1-2, the V gene TRBV12-3 or TRBV12-4; no clear D. Trimming removed 3 bases at V and 8 bases at J, with 16 bases between. The CDR3 is 14 residues long. The CDR3 protein is CASSFLGPAGGYTF. DNA of the CDR3: TGTGCCAGCAGTTTTCTTGGCCCCGCGGGCGGCTACACCTTC.